Detailed here is one T cell receptor (beta chain). Germline V gives CDR1 LGHNA, CDR2 YNFKEQ. This CDR3 spans 17 amino acids. The trim removed 0 bases at V and 4 bases at J, leaving 9 bases unmatched. This record comes from a study of control samples from healthy donors and cancer patients. Sequencing was performed with immunoSEQ multiplex PCR; in TCRdb, only in-frame clones are kept and a portion is missing. The table records some 100,000 clones, approximately 86% of them present only once. Sequencing used blood. The J gene is TRBJ2-1, the V gene TRBV4-2; 7 bases map to TRBD2. The sequence was obtained from a man aged 25-40 years in good health. The CDR3 nucleotides read TGTGCCAGCAGCCAAGATCTGGCGGGAGCCGGATACAATGAGCAGTTCTTC. Residues: CASSQDLAGAGYNEQFF.